The clone carrying this T cell receptor beta chain was recorded only once. Sequencing was performed with immunoSEQ multiplex PCR; in TCRdb, only in-frame clones are kept and a portion is missing. The top ten clones hold approximately 5% of a sample with around 69,000 clones, 75% to 95% of them seen once. The data belong to a study of T cell changes during pregnancy in multiple sclerosis. Germline assignment: CDR1 SGHVS and CDR2 FNYEAQ. The CDR3 totals 16 residues. With 6 bases clipped from V and 0 bases from J, the junction kept 3 bases outside the gene matches. The TCR comes from a female donor with multiple sclerosis, enrolled in a pregnancy study. The rearrangement uses TRBV7-6 and TRBJ2-7, with 15 bases aligning to TRBD2. The sequenced sample was CD8+ T cells from peripheral blood mononuclear cells, obtained before pregnancy. The DNA for the CDR3 is TGTGCCAGCAGTTCGGGACTAGCGGGGGGCTCCTACGAGCAGTACTTC. Its translation: CASSSGLAGGSYEQYF.